This T cell receptor (beta chain) was recovered during a study of OX40 agonist ivuxolimab in advanced cancers. Using immunoSEQ multiplex PCR, the repertoire was profiled, and TCRdb retains in-frame clones only, with some absent. This sample yields around 20,000 clones, of which roughly four fifths are seen a single time; around 3.1% belongs to the top ten. The CDR3 length is 15 residues. The V end was cut by 6 bases, the J end by 0 bases, with 15 bases between. Looked up from germline, CDR1 is KGHSH and CDR2 is LQKENI. The clonotype comes from an adult with an advanced solid tumor such as melanoma, head and neck, liver or kidney cancer. The genes are TRBV18 and TRBJ2-7; the D gene is possibly TRBD2 (5 bases). The sample was CD4+ or CD8+ T cells sorted from blood, taken in a trial of the OX40 agonist ivuxolimab. The CDR3 region is CASSPRSGSSYEQYF. The CDR3 nucleotides read TGTGCCAGCTCCCCTAGGAGCGGTAGCTCCTACGAGCAGTACTTC.